Following are 19 T cell receptor beta chains from one sample sequenced in a study of blood T cell repertoires in COVID-19. Sequencing used immunoSEQ multiplex PCR; TCRdb keeps in-frame clones, though not all of them. The table records 190,000 or so clones, approximately 80% of them present only once. Sequencing used peripheral blood. The receptors here all came from a man aged 50 to 60 who had recovered from COVID-19.

The V gene is TRBV7-9, the J gene TRBJ1-1; TRBD1 matches at 12 bases. V gave up 3 bases and J gave up 5 bases; unmatched junction bases: 4. Germline CDR1 reads SEHNR; CDR2 reads FQNEAQ (reference sequence). The length of the CDR3 is 15 residues. The CDR3 region has the DNA TGTGCCAGCAGCTTGGGACAGGGGGCTAGAACTGAAGCTTTCTTT. It encodes CASSLGQGARTEAFF.

The sample holds a few counts of this clone. The chain joins TRBV27 to TRBJ2-7; TRBD2 agrees at 8 bases. The CDR3 is 17 residues long. The V gene's germline CDR1 is MNHEY and CDR2 SMNVEV (reference sequence). Trimming removed 0 bases from V and 2 bases from J; junction bases left unmatched: 9. CDR3 loop: CASSLSFVGGRPYEQYF. The CDR3 coding sequence is TGTGCCAGCAGTTTATCTTTTGTTGGCGGGAGGCCCTACGAGCAGTACTTC.

The genes are TRBV7-6 and TRBJ1-1; D call uncertain. V lost 0 bases, J lost 1 base, and 6 bases lay in between. The germline gives CDR1 SGHVS, CDR2 FNYEAQ. This CDR3 has 14 residues. The CDR3 DNA reads as TGTGCCAGCAGCTTAGCCAGCGGGAACACTGAAGCTTTCTTT. Protein: CASSLASGNTEAFF.

The chain combines TRBV6-6 with TRBJ2-3; 7 nucleotides line up with TRBD2. From germline, CDR1 is MNHNY and CDR2 SVGAGI (reference sequence). Unmatched junction bases numbered 14, after V lost 6 bases and J lost 5 bases. This CDR3 contains 16 residues. The CDR3 here is CASRLGLTRHQDTQYF. DNA for the CDR3: TGTGCCAGCAGATTGGGACTAACCCGGCACCAAGATACGCAGTATTTT.

V usage is TRBV12-3 or TRBV12-4 and J usage is TRBJ1-2; no reliable D call. The V end was cut by 5 bases, the J end by 4 bases, with 5 bases between. This CDR3 has 11 residues. The CDR3: CASSRGYGYTF. DNA of the CDR3: TGTGCCAGCAGTCGGGGCTATGGCTACACCTTC.

The rearrangement uses TRBV6-1 and TRBJ2-1; possibly TRBD2 for D (5 bases). The ends were cut back, 3 bases at V and 3 bases at J, with 12 bases in the middle. Germline values: CDR1 MNHNS, CDR2 SASEGT. CDR3 size: 15 residues. CDR3 residues: CASSEALVGYNEQFF. The CDR3 DNA follows: TGTGCCAGCAGTGAGGCACTAGTCGGCTACAATGAGCAGTTCTTC.

The rearrangement links TRBV2 to TRBJ2-3; 10 nucleotides agree with TRBD2. The germline V gene encodes CDR1 SNHLY and CDR2 FYNNEI. The ends lost 8 bases at V and 5 bases at J; junction bases unmatched: 13. The CDR3 spans 16 residues. CDR3 in DNA: TGTGCCAGCGGTAGAGGGCTAGCGGGAGTTGGAGATACGCAGTATTTT. Protein product: CASGRGLAGVGDTQYF.

The V call is TRBV6-5, the J call TRBJ2-1; 9 positions match TRBD1. After removal of 6 bases from V and 6 bases from J, the junction contained 6 bases not matched to a gene. CDR3 size: 14 residues. The germline V gene has CDR1 MNHEY and CDR2 SVGAGI. CDR3 coding DNA: TGTGCCAGCAGCTGGACAGGGGAGGGCAATGAGCAGTTCTTC. Its protein product is CASSWTGEGNEQFF.

This clone appeared a single time. J is TRBJ2-5 and V is TRBV5-8, with 12 bases aligning to TRBD1. The ends lost 0 bases at V and 2 bases at J; junction bases unmatched: 2. Per the germline V gene, CDR1 is SGHTS and CDR2 is YDEGEE. The CDR3 totals 16 residues. The CDR3 DNA sequence: TGTGCCAGCAGCTTGGGGGACAGGGGGCTTCAAGAGACCCAGTACTTC. Translation: CASSLGDRGLQETQYF.

This clone was picked up one time. The chain joins TRBV6-5 to TRBJ2-7; 8 bases fit TRBD1. V was pared by 6 bases and J by 3 bases, with 4 bases of the junction left unmatched. The CDR3 spans 13 residues. From germline, CDR1 is MNHEY and CDR2 SVGAGI. CDR3 residues: CASSIGQGYEQYF. The DNA for the CDR3 is TGTGCCAGCAGCATCGGACAGGGCTACGAGCAGTACTTC.

The rearrangement joins TRBV4-1 to TRBJ2-6; maybe TRBD1 (6 bases). Deletions cut 0 bases from V and 2 bases from J, with 11 bases between. There are 17 residues in the CDR3. Germline V gene sequence: CDR1 MGHRA, CDR2 YSYEKL. This chain's CDR3 is CASSQDSTGAGANVLTF. CDR3 DNA: TGCGCCAGCAGCCAAGACTCGACAGGAGCTGGGGCCAACGTCCTGACTTTC.

This chain uses TRBV5-4 with TRBJ2-1; 10 bases line up with TRBD2. The CDR3 runs 16 residues. The V gene end was trimmed by 3 bases and the J gene end by 3 bases; junction bases not matched to a gene: 6. CDR1 and CDR2 from the germline V gene are SGHNT and YYREEE (reference sequence). The CDR3 bases are TGTGCCAGCAGCTCGCCACTAGCGGGAAACTACAATGAGCAGTTCTTC. The encoded protein is CASSSPLAGNYNEQFF.

Turning to this clone: The same CDR3 also results from other DNA sequences found in this sample. The rearrangement links TRBV5-1 to TRBJ1-1, with a possible D match to TRBD1 (5 bases). From germline, CDR1 is SGHRS and CDR2 YFSETQ. V shed 2 bases and J shed 0 bases, with 8 bases lying between them. This CDR3 has 14 amino acids. The CDR3, as DNA: TGCGCCAGCAGCTTAGGGACTGTGAACACTGAAGCTTTCTTT. It specifies CASSLGTVNTEAFF.

The rearrangement joins TRBV27 to TRBJ1-4; D is undetermined. The CDR3 runs to 15 residues. With 5 bases removed from V and 4 bases from J, the gap between germline ends came to 14 bases. CDR1 is MNHEY, CDR2 SMNVEV, per germline (reference sequence). CDR3 in amino acids: CASSPHTDINEKLFF. Here the CDR3 DNA reads TGTGCCAGCAGTCCCCATACCGACATTAATGAAAAACTGTTTTTT. Together with reference TRBV27 and TRBJ1-4, the CDR3 gives the full variable domain: EAQVTQNPRYLITVTGKKLTVTCSQNMNHEYMSWYRQDPGLGLRQIYYSMNVEVTDKGDVPEGYKVSRKEKRNFPLILESPSPNQTSLYFCASSPHTDINEKLFFGSGTQLSVL.

The V call is TRBV19, the J call TRBJ2-5; a weak D match, TRBD1 (5 bases). There are 13 residues in the CDR3. In germline, CDR1 is LNHDA, CDR2 SQIVND (reference sequence). V was clipped by 8 bases and J by 5 bases, with 15 bases between them. The CDR3 sequence is CASSATATETQYF. CDR3 nucleotide sequence: TGTGCCAGTTCCGCGACAGCCACGGAGACCCAGTACTTC.

The chain carries TRBV5-1 and TRBJ1-2; no clear D. V was clipped by 6 bases and J by 2 bases, with 8 bases between them. The CDR3 has 12 residues. The germline V gene has CDR1 SGHRS and CDR2 YFSETQ. Here the CDR3 reads CASKQSNYGYTF. DNA for the CDR3: TGCGCCAGCAAGCAATCGAACTATGGCTACACCTTC.

The chain employs TRBV18 and TRBJ2-3, with 11 bases identical to TRBD2. The CDR3 spans 18 residues. V was clipped by 2 bases and J by 2 bases; unmatched bases: 9. Germline CDR1 reads KGHSH; CDR2 reads LQKENI. CDR3 sequence: CASSPYLAGGRATDTQYF. CDR3 coding DNA: TGTGCCAGCTCACCATATCTAGCGGGAGGCCGGGCCACAGATACGCAGTATTTT.

There are a few counts of this clone. The chain couples TRBV5-1 to TRBJ2-7, with 8 positions matching TRBD1. The J segment lost 5 bases and the V segment lost 2 bases, leaving 6 bases of the junction unmatched. Germline values: CDR1 SGHRS, CDR2 YFSETQ. This CDR3 is built from 14 residues. CDR3 residues: CASSFSDRGHEQYF. CDR3 sequence (DNA): TGCGCCAGCAGCTTCTCCGACAGGGGCCACGAGCAGTACTTC.

The rearrangement links TRBV7-2 to TRBJ2-3; 11 bases match TRBD2. V shed 6 bases, J shed 2 bases, and the junction held 7 bases outside the gene matches. The CDR3 sequence is 16 residues long. The germline V gene encodes CDR1 SGHTA and CDR2 FQGNSA. Written as DNA, the CDR3 is TGTGCCAGCAGAATCGGACTAGCGGGTAACACAGATACGCAGTATTTT. Protein sequence: CASRIGLAGNTDTQYF.